This record looks at one T cell receptor beta chain sequence and its context. Its antigen specificity is not known. Base qualities are not provided; no much larger clone lies one nucleotide away. The record originates from a study of shared clonotypes between healthy human individuals (dated by TCRdb to 2019 to 2021). A note on the overall study: A couple of women and a few men aged 18 to 49 years were included in the cohort. For each donor, CD4 naive and CD4 memory were each given three plates, CD8 naive was given two plates, and CD8 memory was given one plate. To estimate repertoire size and how much clonotypes are shared between individuals, the study performed deep sequencing of blood TCR repertoires from five healthy adults. Different laboratories and diverse techniques were used to prepare libraries and sequence TCR repertoires, to increase sequencing depth and limit assay-specific biases. Per donor, leukapheresis produced somewhere between about 0.85 and 10 billion PBMCs.

TCR CDR3 regions were amplified from genomic DNA by multiplex PCR using the deep immunoSEQ assay. Genomic DNA extracted from each cell subset was distributed evenly over all wells of several immunoSEQ 96-well plates, and each plate served as one replicate. For sorted subsets, 200 to 250 ng of genomic DNA, equivalent to 25,000 to 35,000 T cell genomes, went into each replicate PCR. Purified libraries were measured with a Qubit 3.0 fluorometer, size-checked on a Bioanalyzer 2100, and measured again with the KAPA Library Quantification kit. Every immunoSEQ 96-well plate was sequenced on a dedicated single-read 150-cycle Illumina NextSeq 550 flow cell. The source study handled its data this way. Because the immunoSEQ output held only junctional sequences and lacked quality scores, the filtering could not match the filtering applied to full-length reads. Sequences were annotated with PyIR, a Python wrapper for IgBLAST v1.9, using IMGT germline references to assign V/J genes and CDR3. Any read was removed if the V/J assignment was weak (E-value above 1e-6), the CDR3 was missing, or the read contained stop codons, out-of-frame junctions, or ambiguous translated residues. V3J clonotypes were defined as sequences sharing an identical inferred V gene, J gene, and CDR3 amino acid sequence. Percentage overlap between repertoires was computed as shared unique clonotypes divided by the size of the smaller repertoire. Repertoire richness was assessed with RTK rarefaction, the Chao1 estimator, and Recon v2.1 estimates of unobserved clonotypes. OLGA was used to compute generation probabilities for all TCRbeta clonotypes that the gDNA method yielded from four donors. In its TCRdb copy, this immuneACCESS table keeps in-frame sequences only and misses some clones. Where compared with another copy, unresolved V genes explain less than half of these, and the others have no known cause. V and J calls and clone size come straight from that table; D and trimming were deduced from the DNA. This sample lists about 2.3 million clones; approximately 95% were detected once. Of the sample, 0.35% to 0.5% is held by the ten largest clones.

The study at large found these results: Because the study included a small number of donors, the genetic and exposure-history diversity represented was limited. When a few donors were compared, the shared fraction of clonotypes was 5% to 6.5% for naive CD4, over 3% for naive CD8, 2.3% for memory CD4, and roughly 0.4% for memory CD8. Naive subsets generally had larger estimated clonotype richness than memory subsets. Clonotypes shared by all four sorted-subset donors showed higher generation probabilities than non-shared clonotypes. Incomplete sequencing was indicated by rarefaction of sorted-subset datasets, despite the large sequencing depth. Based on pairwise subsampling, the degree of clonotype sharing among donors was expected to be affected by sequencing depth. Only blood was sampled, and tissue TCR repertoires likely differ from those in blood.

Measured from the cysteine to the phenylalanine, the CDR3 is 13 residues long. Only the CDR3 DNA stays, 39 bases, in frame from base 1. Here V drops 5 bases and J drops 3 bases, and the junction holds 4 bases not matched to any gene. Via the germline V gene, CDR1 is SGHAT and CDR2 FQNNGV. The donors were healthy, HIV-negative adults with no recently reported acute infections or vaccinations. All donors were Caucasian adults living in Nashville, Tennessee, USA. CD4+ T cells were enriched by magnetic negative selection, after which naive cells were positively selected on CD45RA and the negative fraction was taken as the memory subset. Blood was collected by leukapheresis, and PBMCs were isolated by Ficoll-Histopaque density gradient centrifugation and then cryopreserved in liquid nitrogen vapor phase. Purity and quantity of every magnetically sorted T cell population were checked by analytical flow cytometry. Genomic DNA was isolated from each sorted fraction and quantified by UV absorbance on a Nanodrop 2000c.

The source material was naive CD4+ T cells from PBMCs. Per the publication, the cell subset or site label means: CD45RA+ positively selected. This receptor was taken from a man younger than 30 in good health. Some clones in this sample may be carry-over from other donors' samples. Recombination joined TRBV11-2 with TRBJ2-7, and TRBD1 matches 7 of the central bases. The nucleotide sequence reads TGTGCCAGCAGCCTCCGGGACAGCTACGAGCAGTACTTC. The encoded protein is CASSLRDSYEQYF.